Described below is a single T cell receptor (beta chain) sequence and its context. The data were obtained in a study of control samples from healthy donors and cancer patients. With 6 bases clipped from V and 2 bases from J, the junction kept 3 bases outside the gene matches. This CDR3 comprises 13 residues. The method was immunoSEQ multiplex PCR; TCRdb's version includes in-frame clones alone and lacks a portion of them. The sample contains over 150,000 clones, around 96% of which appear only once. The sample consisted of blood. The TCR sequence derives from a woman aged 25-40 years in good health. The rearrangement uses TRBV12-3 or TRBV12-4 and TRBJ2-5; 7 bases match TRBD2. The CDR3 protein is CASSYSGQETQYF. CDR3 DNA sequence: TGTGCCAGCAGCTATAGCGGGCAAGAGACCCAGTACTTC.